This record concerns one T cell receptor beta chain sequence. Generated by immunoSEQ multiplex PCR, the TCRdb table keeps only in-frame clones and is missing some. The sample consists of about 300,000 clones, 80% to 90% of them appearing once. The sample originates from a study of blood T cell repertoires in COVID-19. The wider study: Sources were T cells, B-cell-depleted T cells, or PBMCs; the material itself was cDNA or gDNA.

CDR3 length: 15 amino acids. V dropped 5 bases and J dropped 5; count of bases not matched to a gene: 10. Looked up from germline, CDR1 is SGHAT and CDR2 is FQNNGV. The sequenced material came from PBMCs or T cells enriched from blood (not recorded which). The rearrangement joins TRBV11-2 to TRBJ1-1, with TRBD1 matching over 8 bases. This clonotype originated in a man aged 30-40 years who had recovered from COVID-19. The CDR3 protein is CASSQVGQGGTEAFF. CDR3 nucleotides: TGTGCCAGCAGCCAGGTCGGACAGGGAGGTACTGAAGCTTTCTTT. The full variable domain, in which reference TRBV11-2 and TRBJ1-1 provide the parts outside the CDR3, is EAGVAQSPRYKIIEKRQSVAFWCNPISGHATLYWYQQILGQGPKLLIQFQNNGVVDDSQLPKDRFSAERLKGVDSTLKIQPAKLEDSAVYLCASSQVGQGGTEAFFGQGTRLTVV.